This TCR beta chain was sequenced during a study of siplizumab effects on memory and regulatory T cells. TCRdb's copy holds only in-frame clones and misses some; the assay was immunoSEQ multiplex PCR. The sample lists approximately 75,000 clones, roughly 93% occurring once. The study, taken as a whole, reports: Siplizumab significantly lowered the alloreactive sequences that could be traced to unstimulated CD4+ memory cells. Confirmation that proliferating Tregs from siplizumab cultures had suppressive function was not obtained.

Germline CDR1 reads SGHNT; CDR2 reads YYREEE (reference sequence). V was pared by 4 bases and J by 5 bases, with 5 bases of the junction left unmatched. CDR3 length equals 13 residues. As concerns this clone: Its target is not known.

This TCR derives from a human donor in good health. The specimen was CD8+ T cells sorted from blood. The chain combines TRBV5-4 with TRBJ2-7, with 8 bases lining up with TRBD2. CDR3 region: CASSHGGADEQYF. Written as DNA, the CDR3 is TGTGCCAGCAGCCACGGGGGGGCGGACGAGCAGTACTTC. Full variable domain (missing parts from reference TRBV5-4 and TRBJ2-7): ETGVTQSPTHLIKTRGQQVTLRCSSQSGHNTVSWYQQALGQGPQFIFQYYREEENGRGNFPPRFSGLQFPNYSSELNVNALELDDSALYLCASSHGGADEQYFGPGTRLTVT.